Sequencing of this T cell receptor beta chain was carried out in a study of CD8 T cells in Susac syndrome. The length of the CDR3 is 14 residues. In germline, CDR1 is MNHEY, CDR2 SMNVEV (reference sequence). V dropped 7 bases and J dropped 2; count of bases not matched to a gene: 5. When the RNA was reverse transcribed, random hexamers were used with an input of about 0.5 to 1 ug. An immunoSEQ multiplex PCR generated amplified TCR beta CDR3 products spanning 54 Vbeta and 13 Jbeta. From the immunoSEQ multiplex PCR reads, TCRdb called clonotypes with MiXCR, one entry per CDR3 protein. The table records approximately 200,000 distinct CDR3 sequences, 95% of them present only once. Sequencing of TCR beta, carried out with a high-throughput approach, was applied to CD8+ and CD4+ T cells from the blood. The multiple sclerosis controls consisted of treatment-naive patients with relapsing-remitting disease, either stable or active.

Sequences were obtained from CD4+ T cells from PBMCs. The clonotype originates from a human donor with multiple sclerosis. This rearrangement joins TRBV27 to TRBJ2-3, with 8 bases matching TRBD2. CDR3 protein: CASKGRGDTDTQYF. The CDR3, as DNA: TGTGCCAGCAAGGGGCGGGGGGACACAGATACGCAGTATTTT.